One and the same sample provided the 26 T cell receptor beta chains below, sequenced in a study of patients and donors after allogeneic stem cell transplantation. Each CDR3 protein gets one entry after TCRdb re-called the RT-PCR reads with MiXCR. Counted here are 800,000 to 1,000,000 distinct CDR3 sequences, around 17% occurring once; the ten biggest clones make up 6%. The sequencing input was blood, either unsorted or a sorted T cell fraction (not recorded which). The receptors shown here come from a human donor who was either an allogeneic HSCT recipient or a stem cell or donor lymphocyte infusion donor (not recorded which). It is not recorded whose cells these are; they may come from a transplant donor.

The chain uses TRBV5-1 and TRBJ2-1; TRBD2 agrees at 10 bases. The V gene's germline CDR1 is SGHRS and CDR2 YFSETQ. Losses at the gene ends were 4 bases for V and 6 bases for J; bases not matched to a gene: 7. The CDR3 sequence is 15 residues long. CDR3 amino acids: CASSPEGTSANEQFF. CDR3 sequence (DNA): TGCGCCAGCAGCCCCGAGGGGACTAGCGCCAATGAGCAGTTCTTC.

The table lists this clonotype with a few counts. This chain connects TRBV6-1 to TRBJ1-3; 7 bases match TRBD1. The germline CDR1 and CDR2 sequences are MNHNS and SASEGT. This CDR3 spans 15 amino acids. With 7 bases clipped from V and 0 bases from J, the junction kept 6 bases outside the gene matches. CDR3 coding DNA: TGTGCCAGCAAACTTGACAGGGACTCTGGAAACACCATATATTTT. Translating it yields CASKLDRDSGNTIYF.

This clonotype was found a few times. This chain joins TRBV7-2 and TRBJ1-6, with D possibly matching TRBD1 (6 bases). Germline lookup yields CDR1 SGHTA and CDR2 FQGNSA. The V and J ends lost 2 bases and 5 bases respectively, with 13 bases between them. This CDR3 is built from 16 residues. CDR3: CASSLYGGADNSPLHF. The CDR3 nucleotides read TGTGCCAGCAGCTTATACGGGGGGGCAGATAATTCACCCCTCCACTTT.

Only a few counts were recorded for this clonotype. The CDR3 coding sequence is TGCAGTGCTAGATCAAGGACAGGGGGTATCAGGCCCCAGCATTTT. Encoded protein: CSARSRTGGIRPQHF. The chain is built from TRBV20-1 and TRBJ1-5; 10 nucleotides agree with TRBD1. Germline V lookup: CDR1 DFQATT, CDR2 SNEGSKA (reference sequence). The CDR3 consists of 15 residues. With V trimmed by 2 bases and J by 9 bases, 10 bases remained unmatched.

This clonotype has more than one count but fewer than ten. The chain links TRBV19 to TRBJ1-1, with unresolved D. Trimming cost V 5 bases and J 5 bases, with 15 bases left between them. CDR1 is LNHDA and CDR2 is SQIVND in the germline V gene (reference sequence). The CDR3 is made up of 14 amino acids. The CDR3: CASSPDTMGTEAFF. DNA of the CDR3: TGTGCCAGTAGTCCCGACACAATGGGGACTGAAGCTTTCTTT. The variable domain in full, completed from reference TRBV19 and TRBJ1-1, reads DGGITQSPKYLFRKEGQNVTLSCEQNLNHDAMYWYRQDPGQGLRLIYYSQIVNDFQKGDIAEGYSVSREKKESFPLTVTSAQKNPTAFYLCASSPDTMGTEAFFGQGTRLTVV.

The rearrangement links TRBV7-2 to TRBJ2-7; D is unresolved. Germline CDR1 reads SGHTA; CDR2 reads FQGNSA. This CDR3 spans 14 amino acids. V was cut by 3 bases and J by 0 bases, with 9 bases left in between. DNA for the CDR3: TGTGCCAGCAGCTTTGGCAGGATCTCCTACGAGCAGTACTTC. Protein product: CASSFGRISYEQYF.

This chain connects TRBV7-8 to TRBJ1-5; D gene uncertain. This CDR3 contains 15 residues. The germline gives CDR1 SGHVS, CDR2 FQNEAQ. V lost 5 bases to trimming and J lost 2 bases, with 13 bases between them. The CDR3 sequence: CASSPWRVGNQPQHF. The CDR3, as DNA: TGTGCCAGCAGCCCATGGAGAGTGGGCAATCAGCCCCAGCATTTT.

The chain carries TRBV9 and TRBJ2-1; no clear D. V was cut by 0 bases and J by 6 bases, with 7 bases left in between. The CDR3 runs to 13 residues. Germline V gene sequence: CDR1 SGDLS, CDR2 YYNGEE. Written as DNA, the CDR3 is TGTGCCAGCAGCGTAGGACCCCGCAATGAGCAGTTCTTC. Its protein is CASSVGPRNEQFF.

This chain connects TRBV6-1 to TRBJ2-7, with D tentatively TRBD1 (5 bases). The CDR3 totals 13 residues. V lost 8 bases and J 0 bases, leaving 11 bases between the germline ends. The germline V gene encodes CDR1 MNHNS and CDR2 SASEGT. Here the CDR3 reads CASGALLSYEQYF. For the CDR3, the DNA is TGTGCCAGCGGGGCCCTCCTCTCCTACGAGCAGTACTTC.

The chain joins TRBV30 to TRBJ2-6; TRBD1 matches at 10 bases. The germline CDR1 and CDR2 sequences are GTSNPN and SVGIG (reference sequence). Germline trimming cut 2 bases from V and 0 bases from J; bases unmatched to any gene: 4. The CDR3 spans 17 residues. The CDR3 spells CAWSWDRGYSGANVLTF. In nucleotides, the CDR3 is TGTGCCTGGAGTTGGGACAGGGGATACTCTGGGGCCAACGTCCTGACTTTC. The complete variable domain, with remaining parts taken from reference TRBV30 and TRBJ2-6, reads SQTIHQWPATLVQPVGSPLSLECTVEGTSNPNLYWYRQAAGRGLQLLFYSVGIGQISSEVPQNLSASRPQDRQFILSSKKLLLSDSGFYLCAWSWDRGYSGANVLTFGAGSRLTVL.

This clonotype was counted only a few times. The chain joins TRBV7-8 to TRBJ2-7, with 7 nucleotides matching TRBD1. Germline V CDR1 and CDR2: SGHVS, FQNEAQ. V lost 1 base and J lost 4; bases outside the gene matches: 4. The CDR3 loop spans 14 amino acids. The CDR3 DNA is TGTGCCAGCAGCTTAGAGGACAGGTATTACGAGCAGTACTTC. Amino acids: CASSLEDRYYEQYF.

This clonotype was found a few times. The CDR3 loop is CASSKTSGPSIEQYF. The CDR3 DNA follows: TGTGCCAGCAGTAAGACTAGCGGACCTTCTATTGAGCAGTACTTC. The chain couples TRBV12-3 or TRBV12-4 to TRBJ2-7; TRBD2 matches 9 bases. The V segment lost 5 bases and the J segment 7 bases; nucleotides outside the gene matches: 12. CDR3 length: 15 amino acids.

This clonotype was seen a few times. J is TRBJ2-1 and V is TRBV28; tentative D call: TRBD2 (6 bases). Trimming took off 8 bases at V and 8 bases at J, with 16 bases between the two ends. Per the germline V gene, CDR1 is MDHEN and CDR2 is SYDVKM. The CDR3 runs to 13 residues. CDR3 region: CASGGIWGDEQFF. The CDR3 DNA sequence: TGTGCCAGCGGCGGGATTTGGGGTGATGAGCAGTTCTTC.

This clonotype occurred a few times. Possible read error: a much larger clone is one base away. The chain uses TRBV7-8 and TRBJ2-5; tentatively, D is TRBD1 (6 bases). CDR1 is SGHVS and CDR2 is FQNEAQ in the germline V gene. Trimming cost V 1 base and J 2 bases, with 8 bases left between them. This CDR3 is built from 14 residues. For the CDR3, the DNA is TGTGCCAGCAGCTTAGGGACAGAGCAAGAGACCCAGTACTTC. Its protein is CASSLGTEQETQYF.

This clonotype was detected a few times. V gene TRBV5-6 combines with J gene TRBJ1-2; 7 nucleotides match TRBD1. V lost 3 bases to trimming and J lost 5 bases; unmatched junction nucleotides: 10. Germline assignment: CDR1 SGHDT and CDR2 YYEEEE. This CDR3 is 15 amino acids long. For the CDR3, the DNA is TGTGCCAGCAGCTATCGAGGGGGCCCTAGTTATGGCTACACCTTC. Translating gives CASSYRGGPSYGYTF.

The CDR3 sequence: CASSFGLNNSPLHF. CDR3 DNA sequence: TGTGCCAGCAGTTTCGGACTGAATAATTCACCCCTCCACTTT. V usage is TRBV12-3 or TRBV12-4 and J usage is TRBJ1-6; D gene uncertain. V was clipped by 3 bases and J by 5 bases, with 8 bases between them. This CDR3 is 14 amino acids long.

This clonotype was counted only a few times. The chain joins TRBV7-3 to TRBJ1-2; no firm D call. V was trimmed by 2 bases and J by 5 bases, leaving 12 bases between them. CDR3 length: 14 residues. Germline V gene sequence: CDR1 SGHTA, CDR2 FQGTGA. CDR3: CASSLEGNPYGYTF. CDR3 in DNA: TGTGCCAGCAGCTTAGAGGGCAACCCTTATGGCTACACCTTC.

This chain links TRBV12-3 or TRBV12-4 with TRBJ2-3; possible D gene TRBD1, 6 bases. The CDR3 length is 15 residues. Between the trimmed V and J ends, which lost 6 bases and 6 bases, there was a span of 19 bases. The CDR3 region is CASSFRGGMGDTQYF. The CDR3 coding sequence is TGTGCCAGCAGCTTCAGGGGCGGAATGGGGGATACGCAGTATTTT.

This clonotype has just a few counts. The V call is TRBV2, the J call TRBJ2-7; D might be TRBD2 (5 bases). The germline V gene has CDR1 SNHLY and CDR2 FYNNEI. Trimming took 1 base from V and 9 from J, leaving 16 bases between them. The CDR3 totals 14 residues. The CDR3: CASSEEFGLLGQYF. The CDR3 region has the DNA TGTGCCAGCAGTGAAGAATTCGGACTTCTCGGGCAGTACTTC.

The chain carries TRBV7-6 and TRBJ2-3; D is unclear. V dropped 3 bases and J dropped 1 base, with 11 bases sitting between them. Germline values: CDR1 SGHVS, CDR2 FNYEAQ. This CDR3 is 15 amino acids long. The CDR3 DNA sequence: TGTGCCAGCAGCTTTACGGCAGTCGGCACAGATACGCAGTATTTT. Translating it yields CASSFTAVGTDTQYF.

This clonotype appeared many times. This chain uses TRBV12-3 or TRBV12-4 with TRBJ2-7; no clear D gene. This CDR3 comprises 13 residues. Trimming cost V 4 bases and J 2 bases, with 9 bases left between them. CDR3 DNA: TGTGCCAGCAGTTCGGGCGGAACCTACGAGCAGTACTTC. This encodes CASSSGGTYEQYF.

This clonotype came up a few times. The chain uses TRBV9 and TRBJ2-6; 8 nucleotides agree with TRBD1. V was clipped by 3 bases and J by 2 bases; unmatched bases: 7. CDR3 size: 17 residues. CDR1 SGDLS and CDR2 YYNGEE come from the germline V gene. CDR3 sequence (DNA): TGTGCCAGCAGCGCCCGACAGGGGCCCACTGGGGCCAACGTCCTGACTTTC. It specifies CASSARQGPTGANVLTF.

This clonotype was recorded a few times. The rearrangement links TRBV7-8 to TRBJ1-2; D unclear. The CDR3 extends over 16 amino acids. Germline loops: CDR1 SGHVS, CDR2 FQNEAQ. Between the trimmed V and J ends, which lost 6 bases and 1 base, there was a span of 18 bases. CDR3 DNA: TGTGCCAGCAGACCTACCGGGCAGGCGATTAACTATGGCTACACCTTC. Translated: CASRPTGQAINYGYTF. Combining the CDR3 with reference TRBV7-8 and TRBJ1-2 gives the whole variable domain GAGVSQSPRYKVAKRGQDVALRCDPISGHVSLFWYQQALGQGPEFLTYFQNEAQLDKSGLPSDRFFAERPEGSVSTLKIQRTQQEDSAVYLCASRPTGQAINYGYTFGSGTRLTVV.

V gene TRBV24-1 combines with J gene TRBJ2-6; D remains unclear. The CDR3 totals 18 residues. Trimming left V 3 bases short and J 0 bases short, with 14 bases between. The germline V gene has CDR1 KGHDR and CDR2 SFDVKD. The CDR3: CATSDGPLGPSGANVLTF. CDR3 nucleotide sequence: TGTGCCACCAGTGATGGACCCCTCGGGCCCTCTGGGGCCAACGTCCTGACTTTC.

The J gene is TRBJ2-3, the V gene TRBV7-8, with 10 bases that match TRBD2. This CDR3 region has 17 residues. Germline V gene data show CDR1 as SGHVS and CDR2 as FQNEAQ. V lost 11 bases to trimming and J lost 2 bases; unmatched junction nucleotides: 16. The CDR3 sequence is CASFLGLASYFTDTQYF. The CDR3 region has the DNA TGTGCCTCCTTCCTGGGACTAGCGAGCTACTTCACAGATACGCAGTATTTT.

The gene calls are TRBV6-5 and TRBJ2-1, with no clear D. The V gene's germline CDR1 is MNHEY and CDR2 SVGAGI. V was clipped by 2 bases and J by 2 bases, with 13 bases between them. This CDR3 contains 16 residues. For the CDR3, the DNA is TGTGCCAGCAGTTACAAGATGCCTTGTCCCTACAATGAGCAGTTCTTC. This gives the protein CASSYKMPCPYNEQFF.